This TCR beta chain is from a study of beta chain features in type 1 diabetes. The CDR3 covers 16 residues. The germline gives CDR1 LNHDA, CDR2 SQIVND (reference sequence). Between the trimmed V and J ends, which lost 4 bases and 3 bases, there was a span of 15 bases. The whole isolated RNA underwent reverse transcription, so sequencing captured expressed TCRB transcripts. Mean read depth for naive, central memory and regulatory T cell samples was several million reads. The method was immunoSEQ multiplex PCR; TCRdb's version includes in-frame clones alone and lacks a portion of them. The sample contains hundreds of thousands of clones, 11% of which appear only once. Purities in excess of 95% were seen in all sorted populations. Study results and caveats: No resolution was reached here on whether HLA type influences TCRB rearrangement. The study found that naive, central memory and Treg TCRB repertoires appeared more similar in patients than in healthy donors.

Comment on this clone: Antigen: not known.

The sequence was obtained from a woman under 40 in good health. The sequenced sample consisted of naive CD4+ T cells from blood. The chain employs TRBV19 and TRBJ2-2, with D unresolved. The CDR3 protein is CASSTATSSYTGELFF. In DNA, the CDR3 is TGTGCCAGTAGTACCGCGACCTCTAGTTACACCGGGGAGCTGTTTTTT.